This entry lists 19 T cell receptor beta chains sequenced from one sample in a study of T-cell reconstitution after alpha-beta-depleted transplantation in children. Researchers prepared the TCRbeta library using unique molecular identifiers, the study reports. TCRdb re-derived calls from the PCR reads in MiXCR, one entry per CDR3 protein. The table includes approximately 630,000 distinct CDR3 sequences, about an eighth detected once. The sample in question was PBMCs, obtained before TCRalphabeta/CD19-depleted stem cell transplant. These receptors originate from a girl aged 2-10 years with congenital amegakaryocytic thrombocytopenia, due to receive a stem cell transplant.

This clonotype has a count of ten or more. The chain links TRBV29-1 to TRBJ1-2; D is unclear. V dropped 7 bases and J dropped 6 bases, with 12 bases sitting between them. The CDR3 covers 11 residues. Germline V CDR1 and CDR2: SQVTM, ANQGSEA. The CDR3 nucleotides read TGCAGCGCCCAGACTGGGGATGGCTACACCTTC. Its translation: CSAQTGDGYTF.

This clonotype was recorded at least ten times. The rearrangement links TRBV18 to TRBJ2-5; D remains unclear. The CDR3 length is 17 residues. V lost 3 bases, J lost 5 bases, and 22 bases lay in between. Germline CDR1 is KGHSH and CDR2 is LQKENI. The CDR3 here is CASSPDVGWYPEETQYF. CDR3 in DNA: TGTGCCAGCTCACCGGATGTTGGGTGGTACCCAGAGGAGACCCAGTACTTC. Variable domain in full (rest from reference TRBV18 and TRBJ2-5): NAGVMQNPRHLVRRRGQEARLRCSPMKGHSHVYWYRQLPEEGLKFMVYLQKENIIDESGMPKERFSAEFPKEGPSILRIQQVVRGDSAAYFCASSPDVGWYPEETQYFGPGTRLLVL.

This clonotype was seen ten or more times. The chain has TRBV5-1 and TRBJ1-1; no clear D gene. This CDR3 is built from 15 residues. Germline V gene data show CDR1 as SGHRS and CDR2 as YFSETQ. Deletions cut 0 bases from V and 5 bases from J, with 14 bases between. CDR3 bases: TGCGCCAGCAGCTTGGGTGAGACAATGAGGACTGAAGCTTTCTTT. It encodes CASSLGETMRTEAFF.

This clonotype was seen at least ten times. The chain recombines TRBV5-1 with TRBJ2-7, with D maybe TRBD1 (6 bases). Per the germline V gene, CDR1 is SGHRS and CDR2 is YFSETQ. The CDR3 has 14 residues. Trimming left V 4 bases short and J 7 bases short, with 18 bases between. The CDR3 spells CASSERQDPLEQYF. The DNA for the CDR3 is TGCGCCAGCAGCGAGCGACAGGACCCCCTGGAGCAGTACTTC. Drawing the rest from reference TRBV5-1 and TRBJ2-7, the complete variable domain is KAGVTQTPRYLIKTRGQQVTLSCSPISGHRSVSWYQQTPGQGLQFLFEYFSETQRNKGNFPGRFSGRQFSNSRSEMNVSTLELGDSALYLCASSERQDPLEQYFGPGTRLTVT.

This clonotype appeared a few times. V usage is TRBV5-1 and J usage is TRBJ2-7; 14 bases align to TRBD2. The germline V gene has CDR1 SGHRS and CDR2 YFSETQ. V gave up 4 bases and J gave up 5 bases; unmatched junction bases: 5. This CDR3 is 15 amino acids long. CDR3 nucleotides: TGCGCCAGCAGCGGCGGGACTAGCGGGAGTAACGAGCAGTACTTC. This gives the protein CASSGGTSGSNEQYF.

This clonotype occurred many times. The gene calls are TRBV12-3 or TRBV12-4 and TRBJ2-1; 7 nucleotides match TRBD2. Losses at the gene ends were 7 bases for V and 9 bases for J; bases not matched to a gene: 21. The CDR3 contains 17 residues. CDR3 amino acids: CASMQRLWGLPFGEQFF. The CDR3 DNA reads TGTGCCAGCATGCAAAGGCTATGGGGACTACCTTTTGGTGAGCAGTTCTTC.

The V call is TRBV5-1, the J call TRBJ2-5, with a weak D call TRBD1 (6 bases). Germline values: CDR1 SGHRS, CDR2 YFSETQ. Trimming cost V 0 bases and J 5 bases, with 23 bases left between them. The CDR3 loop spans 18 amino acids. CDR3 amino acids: CASSLADGAGAIYETQYF. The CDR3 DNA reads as TGCGCCAGCAGCTTGGCCGACGGGGCAGGGGCCATCTACGAGACCCAGTACTTC.

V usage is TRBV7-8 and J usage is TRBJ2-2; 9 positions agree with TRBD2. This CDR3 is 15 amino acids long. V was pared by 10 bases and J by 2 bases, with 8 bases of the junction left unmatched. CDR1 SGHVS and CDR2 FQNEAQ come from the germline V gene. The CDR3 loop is CAIRAGGFNTGELFF. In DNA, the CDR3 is TGTGCCATTAGGGCGGGAGGGTTCAACACCGGGGAGCTGTTTTTT.

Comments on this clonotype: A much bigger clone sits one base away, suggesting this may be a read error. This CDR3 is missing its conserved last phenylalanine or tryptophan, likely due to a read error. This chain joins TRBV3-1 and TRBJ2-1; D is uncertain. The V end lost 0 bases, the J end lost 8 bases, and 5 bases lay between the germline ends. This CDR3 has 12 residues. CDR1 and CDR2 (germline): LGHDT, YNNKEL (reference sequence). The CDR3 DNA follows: TGTGCCAGCAGCCAAGATACCGATGAGCAGTTCCTC. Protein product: CASSQDTDEQFL.

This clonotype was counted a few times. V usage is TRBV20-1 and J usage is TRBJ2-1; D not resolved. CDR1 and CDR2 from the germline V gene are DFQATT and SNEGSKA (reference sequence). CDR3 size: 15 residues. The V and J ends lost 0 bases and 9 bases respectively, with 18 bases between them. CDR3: CSARDTGPTPPEQFF. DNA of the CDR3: TGCAGTGCTAGAGATACCGGCCCCACACCCCCTGAGCAGTTCTTC.

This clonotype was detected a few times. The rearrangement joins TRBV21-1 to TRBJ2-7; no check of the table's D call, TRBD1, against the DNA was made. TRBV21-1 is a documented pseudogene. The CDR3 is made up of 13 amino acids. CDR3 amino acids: CASSRDKIYEQYF. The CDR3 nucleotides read TGTGCCAGCAGCAGGGACAAGATCTACGAGCAGTACTTC.

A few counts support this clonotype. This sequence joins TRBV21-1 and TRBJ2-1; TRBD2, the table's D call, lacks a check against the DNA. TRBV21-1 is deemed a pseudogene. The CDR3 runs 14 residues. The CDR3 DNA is TGTGCCAGCAGGACTAGCGGAAAATACAATGAGCAGTTCTTC. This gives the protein CASRTSGKYNEQFF.

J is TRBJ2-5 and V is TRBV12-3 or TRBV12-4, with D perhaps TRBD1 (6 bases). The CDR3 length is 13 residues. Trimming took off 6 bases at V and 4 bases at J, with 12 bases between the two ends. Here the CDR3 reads CASRYRVSETQYF. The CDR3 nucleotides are TGTGCCAGCAGATACAGGGTGTCAGAGACCCAGTACTTC.

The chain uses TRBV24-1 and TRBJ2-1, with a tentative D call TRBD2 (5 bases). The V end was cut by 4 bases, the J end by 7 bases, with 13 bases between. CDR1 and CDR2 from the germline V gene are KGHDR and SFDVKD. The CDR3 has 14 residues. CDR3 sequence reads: CATSDPKAANEQFF. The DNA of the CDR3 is TGTGCCACCAGTGACCCAAAAGCGGCGAATGAGCAGTTCTTC.

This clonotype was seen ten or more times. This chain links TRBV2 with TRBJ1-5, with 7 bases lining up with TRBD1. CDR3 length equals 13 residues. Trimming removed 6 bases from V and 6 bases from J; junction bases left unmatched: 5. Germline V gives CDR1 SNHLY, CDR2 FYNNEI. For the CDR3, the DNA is TGTGCCAGCAGAGACAGGGAGGCTCAGCCCCAGCATTTT. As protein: CASRDREAQPQHF.

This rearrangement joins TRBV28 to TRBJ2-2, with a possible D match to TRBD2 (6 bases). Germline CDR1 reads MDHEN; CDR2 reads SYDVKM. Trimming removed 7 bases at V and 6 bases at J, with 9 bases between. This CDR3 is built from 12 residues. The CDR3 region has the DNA TGTGCCAGCAACGGGGGTGCCGGGGAGCTGTTTTTT. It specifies CASNGGAGELFF.

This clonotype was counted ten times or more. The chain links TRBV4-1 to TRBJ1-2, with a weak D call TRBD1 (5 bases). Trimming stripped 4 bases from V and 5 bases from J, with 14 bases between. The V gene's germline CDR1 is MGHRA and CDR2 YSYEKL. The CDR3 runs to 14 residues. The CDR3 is CASSLRQGSYGYTF. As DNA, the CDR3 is TGCGCCAGCAGCCTACGTCAGGGTTCATATGGCTACACCTTC.

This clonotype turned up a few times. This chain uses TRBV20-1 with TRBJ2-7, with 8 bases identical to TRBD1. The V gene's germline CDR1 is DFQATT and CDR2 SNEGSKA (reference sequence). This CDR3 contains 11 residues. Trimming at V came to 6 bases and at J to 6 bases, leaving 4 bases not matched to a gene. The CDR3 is CSATDRGEQYF. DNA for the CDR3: TGCAGTGCGACCGACAGGGGCGAGCAGTACTTC.

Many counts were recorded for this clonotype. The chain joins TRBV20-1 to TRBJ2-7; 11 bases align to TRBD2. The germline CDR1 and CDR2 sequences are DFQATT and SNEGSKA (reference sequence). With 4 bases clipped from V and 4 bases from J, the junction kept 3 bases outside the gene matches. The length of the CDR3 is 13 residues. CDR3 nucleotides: TGCAGTGCTATTAGCGGGAGGGCATACGAGCAGTACTTC. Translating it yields CSAISGRAYEQYF.